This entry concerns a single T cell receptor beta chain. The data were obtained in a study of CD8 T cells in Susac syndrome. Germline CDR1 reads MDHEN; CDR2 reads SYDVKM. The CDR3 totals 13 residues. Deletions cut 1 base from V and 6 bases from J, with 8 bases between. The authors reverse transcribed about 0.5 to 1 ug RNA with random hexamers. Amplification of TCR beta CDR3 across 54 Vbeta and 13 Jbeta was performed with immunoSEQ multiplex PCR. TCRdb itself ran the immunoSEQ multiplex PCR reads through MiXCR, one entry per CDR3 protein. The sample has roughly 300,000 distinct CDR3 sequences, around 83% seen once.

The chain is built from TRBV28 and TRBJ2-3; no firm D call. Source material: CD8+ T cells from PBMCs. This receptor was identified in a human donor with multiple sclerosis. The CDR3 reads CASSLSLLDTQYF. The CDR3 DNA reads TGTGCCAGCAGTTTATCTCTGCTGGATACGCAGTATTTT.